One and the same sample provided the 9 T cell receptor beta chains below, sequenced in a study of blood T cell repertoires in COVID-19. Method: immunoSEQ multiplex PCR; TCRdb's copy keeps in-frame clones and lacks some. The data show fewer than 20,000 clones, roughly 87% seen once. The sequenced sample was peripheral blood. The receptors were gathered from a woman between 70 and 85 years old with active COVID-19.

The chain joins TRBV7-9 to TRBJ2-3; 7 nucleotides align to TRBD1. Unmatched junction bases numbered 6, after V lost 5 bases and J lost 1 base. The CDR3 sequence is 15 residues long. The germline CDR1 and CDR2 sequences are SEHNR and FQNEAQ (reference sequence). The CDR3 protein is CASSGGQSGTDTQYF. The CDR3 region has the DNA TGTGCCAGCAGCGGGGGACAGTCCGGCACAGATACGCAGTATTTT.

The chain uses TRBV14 and TRBJ2-3, with 10 nucleotides matching TRBD2. J was trimmed by 4 bases and V by 3 bases; bases with no gene match: 4. The V gene's germline CDR1 is SGHDN and CDR2 FVKESK. CDR3 size: 15 residues. CDR3 loop: CASSQASGSADTQYF. The DNA for the CDR3 is TGTGCCAGCAGCCAGGCTAGCGGGAGCGCAGATACGCAGTATTTT.

The chain links TRBV2 to TRBJ1-2, with D tentatively TRBD1 (6 bases). Germline V gene lookup returns CDR1 SNHLY and CDR2 FYNNEI. The CDR3 spans 13 residues. The V end lost 5 bases, the J end lost 4 bases, and 11 bases lay between the germline ends. CDR3 DNA: TGTGCCAGCAGTCGGGACAAAATCTATGGCTACACCTTC. Translation gives CASSRDKIYGYTF.

The chain links TRBV18 to TRBJ2-7; a possible D gene is TRBD2 (6 bases). Germline CDR1 is KGHSH and CDR2 is LQKENI. The CDR3 covers 15 residues. The V end was cut by 1 base, the J end by 4 bases, with 14 bases between. The CDR3 loop is CASSPQTSRAYEQYF. The CDR3, as DNA: TGTGCCAGCTCACCACAGACTAGTCGGGCTTACGAGCAGTACTTC.

This clone was counted only a few times. The chain combines TRBV2 with TRBJ2-1, with a possible D match to TRBD2 (5 bases). Germline V gene lookup returns CDR1 SNHLY and CDR2 FYNNEI. The CDR3 loop spans 13 amino acids. V lost 7 bases and J lost 3, with 10 bases in between. CDR3 region: CASKQRIYNEQFF. The CDR3 DNA is TGTGCCAGCAAACAGCGGATCTACAATGAGCAGTTCTTC.

The chain combines TRBV19 with TRBJ2-7; D unresolved. Looked up from germline, CDR1 is LNHDA and CDR2 is SQIVND (reference sequence). Trimming took 5 bases from V and 6 from J, leaving 20 bases between them. CDR3 length: 15 residues. Here the CDR3 reads CASSRPDATWSEQYF. CDR3 DNA sequence: TGTGCCAGTAGTCGCCCAGACGCAACCTGGAGCGAGCAGTACTTC.

The chain carries TRBV5-1 and TRBJ1-2, with 9 bases lining up with TRBD1. The CDR3 runs to 14 residues. In germline, CDR1 is SGHRS, CDR2 YFSETQ. The V and J ends lost 5 bases and 8 bases, in that order; junction bases with no gene match: 10. The CDR3 is CASRSGTGFKGYTF. In DNA, the CDR3 is TGCGCCAGCAGATCCGGGACAGGGTTTAAAGGCTACACCTTC.

The chain is built from TRBV5-6 and TRBJ2-1, with 10 bases identical to TRBD1. Trimming removed 6 bases from V and 4 bases from J; junction bases left unmatched: 10. Germline loops: CDR1 SGHDT, CDR2 YYEEEE. This CDR3 contains 16 residues. This CDR3 is CASIHSGTGVYNEQFF. Here the CDR3 DNA reads TGTGCCAGCATCCATTCCGGGACAGGGGTTTACAATGAGCAGTTCTTC.

The chain carries TRBV6-2 or TRBV6-3 and TRBJ2-7; TRBD1 might be the D (5 bases). V gave up 4 bases and J gave up 5 bases, with 9 bases separating them. The V gene's germline CDR1 is MNHEY and CDR2 SVGEGT. There are 12 residues in the CDR3. CDR3: CASSSDSHEQYF. The CDR3 DNA follows: TGTGCCAGCAGTTCCGACAGCCACGAGCAGTACTTC.